These T cell receptor beta chains were read from a single sample in a study of T-cell reconstitution after alpha-beta-depleted transplantation in children. TCRdb passed the PCR reads through MiXCR, listing each CDR3 protein once. The sample consists of about 400,000 distinct CDR3 sequences, 10% to 15% of them appearing once. The sequences come from PBMCs, collected from the stem cell graft. The receptors were sampled from a human donor who donated a stem cell graft to a child with Fanconi anemia. CDR3s include the opening cysteine and the closing phenylalanine or tryptophan. Fields, in order: clone size, J gene, V gene, D gene, CDR3 DNA, CDR3 protein. D genes are given only for firm matches. Clone size is stated in some rows and not others, as once, few, many or a class when expanded.

NA TRBJ2-2 TRBV12-5 TRBD1 TGTGCTAGTGGTTTGGAGAGACAGGGGTATACCGGGGAGCTGTTTTTT CASGLERQGYTGELFF
NA TRBJ2-5 TRBV6-1 NA TGTGCCAGCAGTCTAACCTTAATTCAACCGGGCTCCTTCCAAGAGACCCAGTACTTC CASSLTLIQPGSFQETQYF
few TRBJ2-3 TRBV5-1 NA TGCGCCAGCAGCTTGACGGTTGGAGGAGATACGCAGTATTTT CASSLTVGGDTQYF
few TRBJ2-2 TRBV6-5 NA TGTGCCAGCAGTTACGCAGGGACTGGGGAGCTGTTTTTT CASSYAGTGELFF
NA TRBJ2-5 TRBV7-9 TRBD2 TGTGCCAGCAGCTTAGTAGCGGGGGGGATGGAGACCCAGTACTTC CASSLVAGGMETQYF
few TRBJ1-2 TRBV20-1 NA TGCAGTGCTATCGCTGTCTATGGCTACACCTTC CSAIAVYGYTF
many TRBJ1-6 TRBV7-9 TRBD1 TGTGCCAGCAGTTCCGGACAGGGTTCACCCCTCCACTTT CASSSGQGSPLHF
few TRBJ2-5 TRBV24-1 TRBD1 TGTGCCACCAGTGATTCCCGGGACAGCAGTAAAGAGACCCAGTACTTC CATSDSRDSSKETQYF
NA TRBJ1-4 TRBV6-5 NA TGTGCCAGCAGTTACTCGATCCCCGGTGGAGAAGAAAAACTGTTTTTT CASSYSIPGGEEKLFF
NA TRBJ2-1 TRBV5-1 NA TGCGCCAGCAGGAGACAGTCTTACTACAATGAGCAGTTCTTC CASRRQSYYNEQFF
NA TRBJ1-2 TRBV7-9 TRBD1 TGTGCCAGCAGCACCGGGACAGCCCATGGCTACACCTTC CASSTGTAHGYTF
few TRBJ2-4 TRBV5-5 NA TGTGCCAGCATTGGGGTAGCCAAAAACATTCAGTACTTC CASIGVAKNIQYF
many TRBJ1-1 TRBV5-4 NA TGTGCCAGCAGCTTGGCCAGGGTGAACACTGAAGCTTTCTTT CASSLARVNTEAFF
NA TRBJ1-5 TRBV30 TRBD1 TGTGCCTGGAGGCCAAGGACAGGGCGGCTTAAGGAGGCATTCAGTCAGCCCCAGCATTTT CAWRPRTGRLKEAFSQPQHF
NA TRBJ1-2 TRBV29-1 NA TGCAGCGTTATTTGGGGGGTGGGGGCAGTCAACTATGGCTACACCTTC CSVIWGVGAVNYGYTF
few TRBJ1-5 TRBV5-1 NA TGCGCCAGCAGCTTGGAGGGTCGGGGATATCAGCCCCAGCATTTT CASSLEGRGYQPQHF
few TRBJ2-6 TRBV6-1 NA TGTGCCAGCAGTGAACTTTCGTCAGGGTCTGGGGCCAACGTCCTGACTTTC CASSELSSGSGANVLTF
NA TRBJ1-2 TRBV5-1 NA TGCGCCAGCAGCTTGGTACCCGATTATGGCTACACCTTC CASSLVPDYGYTF
NA TRBJ2-2 TRBV7-8 TRBD1 TGTGCCAGCAGCCCGGACAGGGGGGGGACCGGGGAGCTGTTTTTT CASSPDRGGTGELFF
many TRBJ1-1 TRBV5-1 NA TGTGCCAGCAGTTTGGTGGGTGTCACTGAAGCTTTCTTT CASSLVGVTEAFF
NA TRBJ2-1 TRBV15 NA TGTGCCACCAGCAAGGTGAATGAGCAGTTCTTC CATSKVNEQFF
NA TRBJ2-5 TRBV20-1 NA TGCAGTGCTAGAGAAGGCGCAGCTACATACCAAGAGACCCAGTACTTC CSAREGAATYQETQYF
many TRBJ2-7 TRBV15 NA TGTGCCACCAGCAGAGGAGGGACCGCAACCTACGAGCAGTACTTC CATSRGGTATYEQYF
many TRBJ2-6 TRBV4-3 TRBD1 TGCGCCAGCAGCCAAGAAGGAGGGACAGGTATTTCTGGGGCCAACGTCCTGACTTTC CASSQEGGTGISGANVLTF
NA TRBJ2-1 TRBV12-3/TRBV12-4 NA TGTGCCAGCAGTCGGGGATCTAGCATCGATGAGCAGTTCTTC CASSRGSSIDEQFF
few TRBJ2-3 TRBV7-8 NA TGTGCCAGCAGCTTAGCCGACCGCAGAAGCGCAGATACGCAGTATTTT CASSLADRRSADTQYF
NA TRBJ1-6 TRBV18 NA TGTGCCAGCTCACCATCGGGCCGGAATTCACCCCTCCACTTT CASSPSGRNSPLHF
NA TRBJ2-7 TRBV7-9 NA TGTGCCAGCTCAAACAGGAGCTCCTACGAGCAGTACTTC CASSNRSSYEQYF
many TRBJ2-7 TRBV5-1 NA TGCGCCAGCAGTCCAACGGGTCTGCGCTCCTACGAGCAGTACTTC CASSPTGLRSYEQYF
many TRBJ2-1 TRBV10-3 NA TGTGCCATCAGTGAGTCTCGGGCCAGGGGCCCCTACAATGAGCAGTTCTTC CAISESRARGPYNEQFF
many TRBJ2-1 TRBV7-9 TRBD2 TGTGCCAGCATCTGGACTAGCGGGGGGCCTTCCAATGAGCAGTTCTTC CASIWTSGGPSNEQFF
few TRBJ2-1 TRBV6-1 TRBD2 TGTGCCAGCAGTCGTTGGACTAGCGGGGGGACGAGCTCCTACAATGAGCAGTTCTTC CASSRWTSGGTSSYNEQFF
few TRBJ2-2 TRBV6-1 TRBD1 TGTGCCAGCAGTGTTACCAGGGGGCTGAACACCGGGGAGCTGTTTTTT CASSVTRGLNTGELFF
many TRBJ2-3 TRBV2 NA TGTGCCAGCAGTGAACCCCCAGATACGCAGTATTTT CASSEPPDTQYF
many TRBJ2-2 TRBV5-1 TRBD2 TGCGCCAGCAGCACGGGACTAGCGGGGGGGACGAACACCGGGGAGCTGTTTTTT CASSTGLAGGTNTGELFF